Detailed here is one TCR beta chain. Its antigen is as yet unknown. Healthy Caucasian individuals made up all the donors. The data belong to a study of identical twins. Study-wide results and caveats: Twin-shared out-of-frame alpha sequences were enriched for low generation probability. Memory repertoires lacked the insertion deficit that abundant cord blood beta clonotypes showed.

TCRdb analysed the 5' RACE reads with MiXCR anew, one entry per CDR3 protein. The table records a few hundred thousand distinct CDR3 sequences, 9% of them present only once. V lost 6 bases to trimming and J lost 6 bases; unmatched junction nucleotides: 8. In germline, CDR1 is SQVTM, CDR2 ANQGSEA. The CDR3 is 13 amino acids. Material for sequencing was naive T cells sorted from blood. This receptor was identified in a woman in her fifties or sixties in good health. This rearrangement joins TRBV29-1 to TRBJ1-1; 9 bases are a match to TRBD1. The CDR3 protein is CSVTGQGIPEAFF. Written as DNA, the CDR3 is TGCAGCGTAACCGGACAGGGGATCCCTGAAGCTTTCTTT.